This T cell receptor (beta chain) was identified during a study of blood T cell repertoires in COVID-19. For the study at large: Researchers got acute and convalescent COVID-19 samples from the United States, Italy and Spain.

Authors' data handling: Estimation of nucleated cell counts relied on the amplification of reference gene primers. The method was immunoSEQ multiplex PCR; TCRdb's version includes in-frame clones alone and lacks a portion of them. That table is the source of V, J and clone size, and D and trimming were worked out from the DNA. Of nearly 250,000 clones in the sample, approximately 85% were seen once. Assignments of participants to cohorts depended upon their own reported clinical history. V lost 0 bases to trimming and J lost 6 bases; unmatched junction nucleotides: 7. Germline loops: CDR1 LGHDT, CDR2 YNNKEL (reference sequence). This CDR3 has 15 residues.

Sample: PBMCs or T cells enriched from blood (not recorded which). The TCR comes from a woman aged 50 to 60 with acute COVID-19. The chain has TRBV3-1 (or the pseudogene TRBV3-2) and TRBJ2-7; 8 positions agree with TRBD1. The CDR3 nucleotides are TGTGCCAGCAGCCAAGATGGACAGGGACACTTCGAGCAGTACTTC. This sequence encodes CASSQDGQGHFEQYF.